This T cell receptor (beta chain) was sequenced in a study of blood T cell repertoires in COVID-19. Study-wide context: Specimens from acute and convalescent COVID-19 originated in the United States, Italy and Spain.

In the original analysis: Estimation of nucleated cell counts was performed using reference gene primer amplification. Sequenced by immunoSEQ multiplex PCR; TCRdb stores in-frame clones only, minus some. V, J and clone size derive from that table, while D and trimming were established from the DNA sequence. Among 110,000 or so clones listed, about 85% were seen once. It was during active infection that Seattle patients were enrolled and then longitudinally followed. The ends were cut back, 1 base at V and 0 bases at J, with 10 bases in the middle. Germline CDR1 and CDR2: LGHNA and YNFKEQ. The CDR3 spans 16 residues.

V and J are TRBV4-2 and TRBJ1-5; D ambiguous. The sequence was collected from a woman in her sixties with COVID-19, enrolled during active disease. Sequenced material: peripheral blood. As DNA, the CDR3 is TGTGCCAGCAGCCAAGGGGCAGCCTATAGCAATCAGCCCCAGCATTTT. The encoded protein is CASSQGAAYSNQPQHF.